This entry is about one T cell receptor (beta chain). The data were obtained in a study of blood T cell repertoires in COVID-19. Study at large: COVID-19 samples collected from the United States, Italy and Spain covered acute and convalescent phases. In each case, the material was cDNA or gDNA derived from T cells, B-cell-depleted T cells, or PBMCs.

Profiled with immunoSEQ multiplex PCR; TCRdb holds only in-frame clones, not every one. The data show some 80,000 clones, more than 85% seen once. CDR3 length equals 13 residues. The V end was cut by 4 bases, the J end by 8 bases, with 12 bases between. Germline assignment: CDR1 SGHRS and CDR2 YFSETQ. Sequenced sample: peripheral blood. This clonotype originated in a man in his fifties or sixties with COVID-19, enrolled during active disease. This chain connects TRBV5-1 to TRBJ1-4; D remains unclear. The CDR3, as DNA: TGCGCCAGCAGCCTAGGACTCGGAGAAAAACTGTTTTTT. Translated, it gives CASSLGLGEKLFF.